The rows below give T cell receptor beta chains drawn from one sample of a study of regulatory T cells in long-lasting Graves disease. TCRdb reanalysed the multiplex PCR reads using MiXCR and keeps one entry per CDR3 protein. Found here are 400,000 to 500,000 distinct CDR3 sequences, 22% of them singletons; the top ten hold approximately 14%. The specimen comprised peripheral blood mononuclear cells (PBMCs), sampled when the disease was refractory, from a patient treated with antithyroid drugs. These receptor sequences come from a female donor with Graves disease. Both conserved end residues are part of each CDR3. Each record gives: clone size, D gene, V gene, J gene, CDR3 DNA, CDR3 protein. D genes are given only for firm matches. Rows may omit the clone size; those that give it use once, few, many or a size class.

abundance: many; d_gene: NA; v_gene: TRBV19; j_gene: TRBJ2-2; CDR3nt: TGTGCCAGTAGCCCGACAGGCGGCAACACCGGGGAGCTGTTTTTT; CDR3aa: CASSPTGGNTGELFF
abundance: few; d_gene: TRBD1; v_gene: TRBV7-9; j_gene: TRBJ1-6; CDR3nt: TGTGCCAGCACCCTGACAGGGACTTATAATTCACCCCTCCACTTT; CDR3aa: CASTLTGTYNSPLHF
abundance: many; d_gene: NA; v_gene: TRBV7-8; j_gene: TRBJ2-5; CDR3nt: TGTGCCAGCAGCCCCACGGAGACCCAGTACTTC; CDR3aa: CASSPTETQYF
abundance: many; d_gene: NA; v_gene: TRBV12-3/TRBV12-4; j_gene: TRBJ2-7; CDR3nt: TGTGCCAGCAGCTCGGACATCCCCTACGAGCAGTACTTC; CDR3aa: CASSSDIPYEQYF
abundance: NA; d_gene: TRBD1; v_gene: TRBV4-1; j_gene: TRBJ1-2; CDR3nt: TGCGCCAGCAGCCCCAGGGGGGACCGCGGCTACACCTTC; CDR3aa: CASSPRGDRGYTF
abundance: NA; d_gene: TRBD1; v_gene: TRBV6-2/TRBV6-3; j_gene: TRBJ1-5; CDR3nt: TGTGCCAGCAGTTACTCGTGGGGGGACAGGGAAGGCGGTCAGCCCCAGCATTTT; CDR3aa: CASSYSWGDREGGQPQHF
abundance: NA; d_gene: NA; v_gene: TRBV5-5; j_gene: TRBJ2-2; CDR3nt: TGTGCCAGCAGCGGGGCCACGACTTACACCGGGGAGCTGTTTTTT; CDR3aa: CASSGATTYTGELFF
abundance: many; d_gene: NA; v_gene: TRBV6-6; j_gene: TRBJ1-4; CDR3nt: TGTGCCAGCAGTTACTCGAGTGAAAAACTGTTTTTT; CDR3aa: CASSYSSEKLFF
abundance: many; d_gene: NA; v_gene: TRBV7-2; j_gene: TRBJ2-7; CDR3nt: TGTGCCAGCAGGGAGGTCCTTAAGTACGAGCAGTACTTC; CDR3aa: CASREVLKYEQYF
abundance: NA; d_gene: TRBD1; v_gene: TRBV7-6; j_gene: TRBJ2-7; CDR3nt: TGTGCCAGCAGCCAACAGGGGCTCTCCTACGAGCAGTACTTC; CDR3aa: CASSQQGLSYEQYF
abundance: NA; d_gene: NA; v_gene: TRBV12-3/TRBV12-4; j_gene: TRBJ2-7; CDR3nt: TGTGCCAGCAGTACCCAGCGGGCTTCCTACGAGCAGTACTTC; CDR3aa: CASSTQRASYEQYF
abundance: many; d_gene: NA; v_gene: TRBV6-5; j_gene: TRBJ1-5; CDR3nt: TGTGCCAGCAGTTACGCCAGGAATCAGCCCCAGCATTTT; CDR3aa: CASSYARNQPQHF
abundance: many; d_gene: NA; v_gene: TRBV7-9; j_gene: TRBJ2-7; CDR3nt: TGTGCCAGCAGCTCCCAGGGCGGGGGCCAACTGCTGGAGCAGTACTTC; CDR3aa: CASSSQGGGQLLEQYF
abundance: few; d_gene: TRBD2; v_gene: TRBV4-1; j_gene: TRBJ2-7; CDR3nt: TGCGCCAGCAGCCAAGACCCGGGAGGGATTAGCGAGCAGTACTTC; CDR3aa: CASSQDPGGISEQYF
abundance: NA; d_gene: NA; v_gene: TRBV7-2; j_gene: TRBJ2-1; CDR3nt: TGTGCCAGCAGCTTGAAGTCGGATGAGCAGTTCTTC; CDR3aa: CASSLKSDEQFF
abundance: many; d_gene: NA; v_gene: TRBV20-1; j_gene: TRBJ1-1; CDR3nt: TGCAGTGCTCGTAAGGGACCGAACACTGAAGCTTTCTTT; CDR3aa: CSARKGPNTEAFF
abundance: many; d_gene: NA; v_gene: TRBV6-2/TRBV6-3; j_gene: TRBJ2-5; CDR3nt: TGTGCCAGCAGTTACTCGCACCAAGAGACCCAGTACTTC; CDR3aa: CASSYSHQETQYF
abundance: few; d_gene: TRBD1; v_gene: TRBV24-1; j_gene: TRBJ1-5; CDR3nt: TGTGCCACCAGTGATACTAACGACAGGGACCAGCCCCAGCATTTT; CDR3aa: CATSDTNDRDQPQHF
abundance: few; d_gene: NA; v_gene: TRBV20-1; j_gene: TRBJ1-2; CDR3nt: TGCAGTGCTAGAGTGCGGGGGGTCTATGGCTACACCTTC; CDR3aa: CSARVRGVYGYTF
abundance: many; d_gene: TRBD1; v_gene: TRBV6-1; j_gene: TRBJ1-4; CDR3nt: TGTGCCAGCTCGGACAGGGGGGAGGTGGTTGAAAAACTGTTTTTT; CDR3aa: CASSDRGEVVEKLFF
abundance: many; d_gene: NA; v_gene: TRBV6-5; j_gene: TRBJ1-4; CDR3nt: TGTGCCAGCAGTTACTCAGGGACTACTAATGAAAAACTGTTTTTT; CDR3aa: CASSYSGTTNEKLFF
abundance: once; d_gene: NA; v_gene: TRBV3-1; j_gene: TRBJ1-3; CDR3nt: TGTGCCAGCAGCCAAGCGGGGGGGCTAGAGGGAAACACCATATATTTT; CDR3aa: CASSQAGGLEGNTIYF
abundance: many; d_gene: TRBD1; v_gene: TRBV28; j_gene: TRBJ1-2; CDR3nt: TGTGCCAGCAGTCAGGGGGGTATTGGTGGCTACACCTTC; CDR3aa: CASSQGGIGGYTF
abundance: few; d_gene: NA; v_gene: TRBV7-8; j_gene: TRBJ1-1; CDR3nt: TGTGCCAGCAGTTCACCCGACACCGGCACTGAAGCTTTCTTT; CDR3aa: CASSSPDTGTEAFF
abundance: many; d_gene: NA; v_gene: TRBV7-2; j_gene: TRBJ1-6; CDR3nt: TGTGCCAGCAGCTTTACAGAGGATAATTCACCCCTCCACTTT; CDR3aa: CASSFTEDNSPLHF
abundance: few; d_gene: TRBD1; v_gene: TRBV3-1; j_gene: TRBJ1-2; CDR3nt: TGTGCCAGCAGCCCGGGACAGGGCAATCGAGGCTACACCTTC; CDR3aa: CASSPGQGNRGYTF
abundance: many; d_gene: NA; v_gene: TRBV5-1; j_gene: TRBJ1-6; CDR3nt: TGCGCCAGCAGCTTAGGGGCGGAATCACCCCTCCACTTT; CDR3aa: CASSLGAESPLHF
abundance: many; d_gene: TRBD1; v_gene: TRBV10-3; j_gene: TRBJ2-7; CDR3nt: TGTGCCATCAGAGGGACAGACACATACGAGCAGTACTTC; CDR3aa: CAIRGTDTYEQYF
abundance: few; d_gene: TRBD1; v_gene: TRBV19; j_gene: TRBJ2-4; CDR3nt: TGTGCCAGTAGTGTTACAGGGGGGGCCAAAAACATTCAGTACTTC; CDR3aa: CASSVTGGAKNIQYF
abundance: few; d_gene: NA; v_gene: TRBV12-3/TRBV12-4; j_gene: TRBJ2-7; CDR3nt: TGTGCCAGCAGTTTAAAGGCCAACGAGCAGTACTTC; CDR3aa: CASSLKANEQYF
abundance: NA; d_gene: TRBD1; v_gene: TRBV5-5; j_gene: TRBJ2-5; CDR3nt: TGTGCCAGCAGCTATGACAGGGTACAGACCCAGTACTTC; CDR3aa: CASSYDRVQTQYF
abundance: few; d_gene: NA; v_gene: TRBV6-1; j_gene: TRBJ1-1; CDR3nt: TGTGCCAGCAGTCCCCCAGGGCAAACTGAAGCTTTCTTT; CDR3aa: CASSPPGQTEAFF
abundance: NA; d_gene: TRBD1; v_gene: TRBV7-9; j_gene: TRBJ2-3; CDR3nt: TGTGCCAGCAGCTTCGGGACAGGGCACACAGATACGCAGTATTTT; CDR3aa: CASSFGTGHTDTQYF
abundance: many; d_gene: NA; v_gene: TRBV3-1; j_gene: TRBJ1-1; CDR3nt: TGTGCCAGCAGCCAAGTCGGCTTGAACACTGAAGCTTTCTTT; CDR3aa: CASSQVGLNTEAFF
abundance: many; d_gene: NA; v_gene: TRBV12-3/TRBV12-4; j_gene: TRBJ2-2; CDR3nt: TGTGCCAGCAGTTTAGCGACAGGGAACACCGGGGAGCTGTTTTTT; CDR3aa: CASSLATGNTGELFF
abundance: few; d_gene: NA; v_gene: TRBV5-6; j_gene: TRBJ2-1; CDR3nt: TGTGCCAGCAGCTTGGCCGGCGAGCAGTTCTTC; CDR3aa: CASSLAGEQFF
abundance: many; d_gene: NA; v_gene: TRBV20-1; j_gene: TRBJ2-7; CDR3nt: TGCAGTGCTAGACACCCGGGGATGGGTAGGAGGGCCGAGCAGTACTTC; CDR3aa: CSARHPGMGRRAEQYF
abundance: few; d_gene: NA; v_gene: TRBV29-1; j_gene: TRBJ1-5; CDR3nt: TGCAGCGTGGATACCGGGTCCGAAGAGCCCCAGCATTTT; CDR3aa: CSVDTGSEEPQHF
abundance: few; d_gene: TRBD1; v_gene: TRBV5-1; j_gene: TRBJ2-5; CDR3nt: TGCGCCAGCAGCTCCGGACAGGCCGGGAAGACCCAGTACTTC; CDR3aa: CASSSGQAGKTQYF
abundance: few; d_gene: TRBD2; v_gene: TRBV20-1; j_gene: TRBJ2-5; CDR3nt: TGCAGTGCTAGCCCCACAACTAGCGGGAGAGGAGAGACCCAGTACTTC; CDR3aa: CSASPTTSGRGETQYF
abundance: few; d_gene: TRBD1; v_gene: TRBV27; j_gene: TRBJ2-2; CDR3nt: TGTGCCAGCAGTTACCGGGACAGGGGAGCCGGGGAGCTGTTTTTT; CDR3aa: CASSYRDRGAGELFF
abundance: few; d_gene: NA; v_gene: TRBV29-1; j_gene: TRBJ2-7; CDR3nt: TGCAGCGCCGAGACCCACTACGAGCAGTACTTC; CDR3aa: CSAETHYEQYF
abundance: many; d_gene: TRBD2; v_gene: TRBV12-3/TRBV12-4; j_gene: TRBJ2-7; CDR3nt: TGTGCCAGCAGTGGACTAGCGGGAGATAGGGCCTACGAGCAGTACTTC; CDR3aa: CASSGLAGDRAYEQYF
abundance: many; d_gene: TRBD2; v_gene: TRBV28; j_gene: TRBJ2-7; CDR3nt: TGTGCCAGCAGACCACTAGCGGGAGGGCTTGTAGTCGCCTACGAGCAGTACTTC; CDR3aa: CASRPLAGGLVVAYEQYF
abundance: NA; d_gene: NA; v_gene: TRBV28; j_gene: TRBJ2-7; CDR3nt: TGTGCCAGCAGTTTGCAGTCCGGGACGGCCTACGAGCAGTACTTC; CDR3aa: CASSLQSGTAYEQYF
abundance: few; d_gene: TRBD1; v_gene: TRBV24-1; j_gene: TRBJ1-5; CDR3nt: TGTGCCACCAGTCTCGGATCAGGGGGAAATCAGCCCCAGCATTTT; CDR3aa: CATSLGSGGNQPQHF
abundance: many; d_gene: NA; v_gene: TRBV5-1; j_gene: TRBJ2-7; CDR3nt: TGCGCCAGCAGCTTGTTCCTCTCCTACGAGCAGTACTTC; CDR3aa: CASSLFLSYEQYF
abundance: many; d_gene: NA; v_gene: TRBV28; j_gene: TRBJ1-5; CDR3nt: TGTGCCAGCAGTTTAGGCAGGCATAGCAATCAGCCCCAGCATTTT; CDR3aa: CASSLGRHSNQPQHF
abundance: few; d_gene: TRBD1; v_gene: TRBV7-2; j_gene: TRBJ1-5; CDR3nt: TGTGCCAGCAGCTTGGGCCAGGGGGCGGACGGTCAGCCCCAGCATTTT; CDR3aa: CASSLGQGADGQPQHF
abundance: many; d_gene: NA; v_gene: TRBV2; j_gene: TRBJ1-6; CDR3nt: TGTGCCAGCAAGGAGGAGGGATCACCCCTCCACTTT; CDR3aa: CASKEEGSPLHF